One sample yielded the 24 T cell receptor beta chains listed below, sequenced in a study of T cell repertoires in cytomegalovirus infection. TCRdb analysed the reads with MiXCR anew, one entry per CDR3 protein. The profile shows some 900,000 distinct CDR3 sequences, roughly 33% of them singletons. For these TCRs, the target antigens are not known. The sequences come from cultured CD8+ T cells from PBMCs, collected from culture after CMV antigen stimulation. The source of these receptors is a human donor in good health (CMV status not recorded). Some clones in this sample may be carry-over from other donors' samples.

This clonotype was detected many times. The chain carries TRBV6-1 and TRBJ2-6; perhaps TRBD2 as D (6 bases). Germline V lookup: CDR1 MNHNS, CDR2 SASEGT. The CDR3 is made up of 16 amino acids. V lost 4 bases, J lost 2 bases, and 12 bases lay in between. CDR3 region: CASSADWEAGANVLTF. CDR3 DNA sequence: TGTGCCAGCAGTGCCGACTGGGAGGCTGGGGCCAACGTCCTGACTTTC.

This clonotype was detected only once. This rearrangement joins TRBV9 to TRBJ2-3, with no clear D. Germline V gives CDR1 SGDLS, CDR2 YYNGEE. CDR3 size: 15 residues. V lost 0 bases and J lost 0, with 8 bases in between. CDR3 nucleotides: TGTGCCAGCAGCGTAGGGCAGGCTAGCACAGATACGCAGTATTTT. Translation: CASSVGQASTDTQYF.

This chain joins TRBV7-6 and TRBJ2-3; 9 bases fit TRBD2. The germline V gene encodes CDR1 SGHVS and CDR2 FNYEAQ. Trimming took 5 bases from V and 2 from J; bases not matched to a gene: 5. CDR3 size: 15 residues. CDR3 DNA sequence: TGTGCCAGCAGCCGACTAGCGGAAAACACAGATACGCAGTATTTT. Its translation is CASSRLAENTDTQYF.

In DNA form, the CDR3 reads TGCGCCAGCAGCCAAGATGCTAGGGGGGCGACCACTGAAGCTTTCTTT. Its translation: CASSQDARGATTEAFF. The chain employs TRBV4-1 and TRBJ1-1, with D maybe TRBD1 (6 bases). V lost 0 bases and J 4 bases, leaving 15 bases between the germline ends. Germline V gene sequence: CDR1 MGHRA, CDR2 YSYEKL. There are 16 residues in the CDR3.

This chain links TRBV12-5 with TRBJ1-1; D is uncertain. Germline V lookup: CDR1 LGHNT, CDR2 FRNRAP. The CDR3 has 16 amino acids. Trimming stripped 0 bases from V and 10 bases from J, with 21 bases between. The CDR3 spells CASGLVQLSRLWSAFF. CDR3 coding DNA: TGTGCTAGTGGTTTGGTGCAGCTTTCTCGTCTGTGGTCAGCTTTCTTT.

The J gene is TRBJ2-1, the V gene TRBV6-1, with D possibly called TRBD1 or TRBD2 (6 bases each). This CDR3 has 15 residues. Germline V gene sequence: CDR1 MNHNS, CDR2 SASEGT. Between the trimmed V and J ends, which lost 0 bases and 7 bases, there was a span of 13 bases. In DNA form, the CDR3 reads TGTGCCAGCAGTGAAGCGGGGTGGGGGGCTAATGAGCAGTTCTTC. This translates into CASSEAGWGANEQFF.

This clonotype has more than one count but fewer than ten. This chain connects TRBV2 to TRBJ2-1, with D hard to call. V gave up 6 bases and J gave up 8 bases, with 14 bases separating them. This CDR3 spans 13 amino acids. Germline values: CDR1 SNHLY, CDR2 FYNNEI. CDR3 in amino acids: CASSRNRLYEQFF. CDR3 bases: TGTGCCAGCAGCAGGAACCGACTCTATGAGCAGTTCTTC. The whole variable domain, remainder taken from reference TRBV2 and TRBJ2-1, is EPEVTQTPSHQVTQMGQEVILRCVPISNHLYFYWYRQILGQKVEFLVSFYNNEISEKSEIFDDQFSVERPDGSNFTLKIRSTKLEDSAMYFCASSRNRLYEQFFGPGTRLTVL.

The chain employs TRBV6-1 and TRBJ1-5; no clear D gene. The CDR3 runs 17 residues. V was shortened by 2 bases and J by 2 bases, with 16 bases between the two germline ends. CDR1 and CDR2 from the germline V gene are MNHNS and SASEGT. The CDR3 region is CASSESSGPLRNQPQHF. The CDR3, as DNA: TGTGCCAGCAGTGAAAGCTCTGGTCCCCTCCGCAATCAGCCCCAGCATTTT.

This chain connects TRBV6-2 or TRBV6-3 to TRBJ1-1, with TRBD1 as a possible D gene (5 bases). CDR3 length equals 15 residues. Germline V gene data show CDR1 as MNHEY and CDR2 as SVGEGT. V lost 5 bases and J lost 0, with 13 bases in between. The CDR3 nucleotides read TGTGCCAGCAGTCCGGGGGGGAGGGTGAACACTGAAGCTTTCTTT. It codes for CASSPGGRVNTEAFF.

This clonotype turned up a few times. The chain combines TRBV28 with TRBJ2-5; a weak D match, TRBD2 (6 bases). CDR1 and CDR2 from the germline V gene are MDHEN and SYDVKM. CDR3 length: 16 residues. Trimming took 1 base from V and 0 from J, leaving 12 bases between them. The CDR3 protein is CASSLYGGAYQETQYF. DNA of the CDR3: TGTGCCAGCAGTTTATACGGGGGAGCGTACCAAGAGACCCAGTACTTC. Full variable domain (outside the CDR3, taken from reference TRBV28 and TRBJ2-5): DVKVTQSSRYLVKRTGEKVFLECVQDMDHENMFWYRQDPGLGLRLIYFSYDVKMKEKGDIPEGYSVSREKKERFSLILESASTNQTSMYLCASSLYGGAYQETQYFGPGTRLLVL.

This clonotype turned up a few times. The V and J genes are TRBV6-1 and TRBJ2-7; TRBD1 matches at 7 bases. The CDR3 runs 14 residues. J gave up 1 base and V 3 bases, and 3 bases lay outside the gene matches. Germline V lookup: CDR1 MNHNS, CDR2 SASEGT. CDR3 region: CASSDRTGSYEQYF. Written as DNA, the CDR3 is TGTGCCAGCAGTGATAGGACAGGTTCCTACGAGCAGTACTTC.

The chain carries TRBV14 and TRBJ1-3, with 7 bases fitting TRBD1. The CDR3 covers 17 residues. Per germline, CDR1 SGHDN and CDR2 FVKESK. The V gene end was trimmed by 3 bases and the J gene end by 1 base; junction bases not matched to a gene: 9. CDR3 region: CASSQAHRGVSGNTIYF. The CDR3 nucleotides read TGTGCCAGCAGCCAGGCTCACAGGGGCGTTTCTGGAAACACCATATATTTT.

This clonotype was detected ten times or more. This chain links TRBV7-6 with TRBJ1-1; D gene uncertain. This CDR3 is 13 amino acids long. V lost 1 base to trimming and J lost 5 bases, with 8 bases between them. CDR1 and CDR2 (germline): SGHVS, FNYEAQ. CDR3 sequence (DNA): TGTGCCAGCAGCTTAGAAAAACGTACTGAAGCTTTCTTT. Encoded protein: CASSLEKRTEAFF.

This clonotype was picked up one time. The chain joins TRBV5-6 to TRBJ1-1, with unresolved D. Germline lookup yields CDR1 SGHDT and CDR2 YYEEEE. The CDR3 sequence is 15 residues long. V was clipped by 0 bases and J by 4 bases, with 13 bases between them. The CDR3 bases are TGTGCCAGCAGCTTGGAAGCGGGAGGAGTCACTGAAGCTTTCTTT. This gives the protein CASSLEAGGVTEAFF.

This clonotype has more than one count but fewer than ten. V and J are TRBV19 and TRBJ1-5; 9 nucleotides agree with TRBD1. The CDR3 has 17 amino acids. Germline V CDR1 and CDR2: LNHDA, SQIVND (reference sequence). The V segment lost 5 bases and the J segment 2 bases; nucleotides outside the gene matches: 10. This chain's CDR3 is CASSRDREGTGNQPQHF. The CDR3 nucleotides read TGTGCCAGTAGTCGGGACAGGGAAGGAACGGGCAATCAGCCCCAGCATTTT.

The chain is built from TRBV4-2 and TRBJ1-2; D is undetermined. Trimming shortened V by 5 bases and J by 4 bases, and 20 bases separated the two germline ends. CDR1 and CDR2 from the germline V gene are LGHNA and YNFKEQ. The CDR3 spans 16 residues. The CDR3 DNA reads as TGTGCCAGCAGCACAAGTGGGCAGGAAAAACCCTATGGCTACACCTTC. Protein sequence: CASSTSGQEKPYGYTF.

The genes are TRBV12-3 or TRBV12-4 and TRBJ2-2; 9 nucleotides line up with TRBD1. V shed 4 bases, J shed 4 bases, and the junction held 7 bases outside the gene matches. The CDR3 sequence is 16 residues long. The CDR3 bases are TGTGCCAGCAGTTCCCCTGGGACAGGGATCACCGGGGAGCTGTTTTTT. Protein sequence: CASSSPGTGITGELFF.

The chain recombines TRBV29-1 with TRBJ2-7; perhaps TRBD2 as D (6 bases). Germline-derived CDR1 and CDR2 are SQVTM and ANQGSEA. The CDR3 loop spans 14 amino acids. Trimming shortened V by 6 bases and J by 2 bases, and 17 bases separated the two germline ends. Written as DNA, the CDR3 is TGCAGCGTCAACGGGGGAATAACCCCCTACGAGCAGTACTTC. Its translation is CSVNGGITPYEQYF.

This clonotype was seen a handful of times. The V call is TRBV4-1, the J call TRBJ1-1; no reliable D call. The CDR3 spans 14 residues. Germline-derived CDR1 and CDR2 are MGHRA and YSYEKL. V was cut by 1 base and J by 4 bases, with 10 bases left in between. The CDR3 reads CASSQVGVGTEAFF. The CDR3 region has the DNA TGCGCCAGCAGCCAAGTCGGGGTTGGCACTGAAGCTTTCTTT.

The J gene is TRBJ1-2, the V gene TRBV15; 11 bases match TRBD1. Looked up from germline, CDR1 is LNHNV and CDR2 is YYDKDF (reference sequence). CDR3 size: 18 residues. The ends lost 5 bases at V and 4 bases at J; junction bases unmatched: 15. The CDR3 reads CATSPTWTGGLGRYGYTF. The CDR3, as DNA: TGTGCCACCAGCCCCACCTGGACAGGGGGCTTGGGCCGCTATGGCTACACCTTC.

J is TRBJ2-2 and V is TRBV2; D assignment may be TRBD1 or TRBD2 (5 bases each). The CDR3 loop spans 16 amino acids. The germline V gene encodes CDR1 SNHLY and CDR2 FYNNEI. V was trimmed by 0 bases and J by 5 bases, leaving 13 bases between them. The CDR3 DNA reads TGTGCCAGCAGTGAAGCGCTGGGGGAGAAAACCGGGGAGCTGTTTTTT. This codes for CASSEALGEKTGELFF.

This clonotype was detected a few times. V is TRBV5-6 and J is TRBJ1-2; 9 bases align to TRBD1. Trimming removed 1 base from V and 5 bases from J; junction bases left unmatched: 9. The CDR3 runs 16 residues. Per germline, CDR1 SGHDT and CDR2 YYEEEE. The CDR3, as DNA: TGTGCCAGCAGCTTGAGGGGGACAGGGTACCCATATGGCTACACCTTC. It yields the protein CASSLRGTGYPYGYTF.

This clonotype was detected a few times. The chain joins TRBV12-5 to TRBJ2-2, with a tentative D call TRBD1 (5 bases). Germline V gives CDR1 LGHNT, CDR2 FRNRAP. The CDR3 sequence is 14 residues long. V lost 7 bases to trimming and J lost 0 bases, with 9 bases between them. CDR3 in DNA: TGTGCTAGTGTCCGGACATCGAACACCGGGGAGCTGTTTTTT. Amino acid sequence: CASVRTSNTGELFF.

The rearrangement joins TRBV27 to TRBJ2-2; TRBD1 is a possible D gene (6 bases). Germline V gene sequence: CDR1 MNHEY, CDR2 SMNVEV (reference sequence). The CDR3 runs 17 residues. V lost 2 bases and J lost 4, with 17 bases in between. DNA of the CDR3: TGTGCCAGCAGTTTACGACAGGCCCTCCACCTCACCGGGGAGCTGTTTTTT. This encodes CASSLRQALHLTGELFF.